This T cell receptor beta chain was retrieved from a study of CD8 T cells in seronegative destructive rheumatoid arthritis (dated by TCRdb to the early 2020s). Some background on the complete study: Biological drugs were being received by seven of the eight CND-RA patients at the time of sampling. Comparison cohorts of seropositive RA, seronegative RA and healthy controls came from an earlier published TCRbeta dataset rather than new sequencing. Peripheral CD8+ TCRbeta repertoires were compared between CCP-negative destructive rheumatoid arthritis (CND-RA) patients and newly diagnosed seropositive RA, seronegative RA and healthy controls. Study-wide conclusions, independent of this receptor: Because no diagnostic samples were available, the TCR repertoire differences may partly reflect poor disease control over the years rather than being present at onset. No public clonotype enrichment survived Benjamini-Hochberg correction across the 95,000 to 150,000 clonotypes tested. CND-RA repertoires showed more CMV-reactive and fewer influenza A-reactive CD8+ TCRbeta sequences than controls and other RA subtypes. The authors read the apparently distinct set of enriched public clonotypes carried by CND-RA patients as support for a separate disease subset. The small size of the CND-RA cohort was acknowledged as a study limitation. With age adjusted for, CD8+ TCRbeta repertoires in CND-RA patients appeared less diverse and more clonal than repertoires in other RA subtypes.

Spanning cysteine to phenylalanine, the CDR3 consists of 17 amino acids. Of the read, only the CDR3 DNA is kept; its 51 bases are in frame from base 1. CND-RA patients tested negative on the clinical CCP2 antibody test, and even with active therapy their joint destruction kept progressing. Every CND-RA patient had failed conventional anti-rheumatic therapy and showed typical joint destruction in the wrists and ankles. CND-RA patients were sampled not at diagnosis but after long disease histories, which in several cases spanned decades. Roughly 50 millilitres of EDTA-anticoagulated peripheral blood were drawn from each patient. Ficoll-Paque PLUS density gradient separation was used to isolate peripheral blood mononuclear cells. AutoMACS magnetic bead positive selection was used to isolate CD8+ cells from fresh or cryopreserved PBMCs, and flow cytometry was used to check purity. Genomic DNA was extracted with Nucleospin Tissue or Tissue XS kits and quantified on a Qubit 2.0 fluorometer.

This clone was observed a few times. It has no known antigen specificity. The sample holds no much larger clone one base away, and base qualities are not on file. Genomic DNA from CD8+ cells was used for TCRbeta sequencing, which was performed according to the manufacturer's instructions. A genomics technology centre in Finland performed the TCRbeta sequencing with the immunoSEQ assay. The published analysis was carried out like this. Clonotype tables produced by the immunoSEQ preprocessing pipeline were converted into VDJtools format, and non-productive clonotypes were filtered out. Samples below 10,000 reads were excluded and the rest subsampled to 10,000 reads; most of the eight CND-RA samples passed. Shannon-Wiener, Simpson and clonality indices were calculated with the VDJtools CalcDiversityStats function on data subsampled to 10,000 reads. To infer antigen specificity, non-singleton TCRbeta clonotypes were hard-matched against VDJdb, with no mismatches permitted. CDR3 sequences differing by one amino acid (Hamming distance 1) were grouped into clusters with potentially shared antigen targets. Public clonotypes were tested for group enrichment with one-sided Fisher's exact tests after resampling groups to six samples, repeated ten times. The source is immuneACCESS, and TCRdb retained only in-frame sequences with V and J called. Part of the clones is not carried over; for the studies checked, unresolved V genes explain less than half of this, and the remainder is unexplained. V, J and clone size were drawn from that table, and D and trimming were deduced from the DNA. The sample data list about 12,000 clones, and roughly four fifths of these were observed just once. About a quarter of the sample rests with the top ten.

The sequenced sample consisted of CD8+ T cells from blood. Recombination joined TRBV12-2 with TRBJ2-5; the table assigns TRBD1, which was not confirmed against the DNA. TRBV12-2 is flagged as a pseudogene. This clonotype originated in a woman between 30 and 50 years old with seronegative destructive rheumatoid arthritis. The nucleotide sequence is TGTGCAAGTCGCTCACCGAGGTCGGGACAGGGGAGGGAGACCCGGAACTTC. Translated, this gives CASRSPRSGQGRETRNF.